This is a list of T cell receptor beta chains from one sample in a study of spatial heterogeneity in lung cancer. TCRdb ran MiXCR on the 5' RACE reads and lists one entry per CDR3 protein. The sample has 25,000 to 30,000 distinct CDR3 sequences; more than 5.5% are singletons. The starting material was lung tumor tissue, obtained at surgery. The source is a male donor with early-stage non-small cell lung cancer. CDR3s include the opening cysteine and the closing phenylalanine or tryptophan. D genes are given only for firm matches. Size tells how often a clone was seen (once, few, many) or the class of an expanded clone, and some rows leave it out.

abundance: many; v_gene: TRBV2; d_gene: TRBD1; j_gene: TRBJ1-4; CDR3aa: CASSAGTGVEKLFF; CDR3nt: TGTGCCAGCAGTGCTGGGACAGGGGTTGAAAAACTGTTTTTT
abundance: few; v_gene: TRBV10-3; d_gene: NA; j_gene: TRBJ1-1; CDR3aa: CAIIQSLTFGNTEAFF; CDR3nt: TGTGCCATCATCCAATCATTGACCTTTGGGAACACTGAAGCTTTCTTT
abundance: many; v_gene: TRBV7-2; d_gene: NA; j_gene: TRBJ2-5; CDR3aa: CASGPEGRVQETQYF; CDR3nt: TGTGCCAGCGGACCCGAGGGCAGGGTCCAAGAGACCCAGTACTTC
abundance: few; v_gene: TRBV4-2; d_gene: NA; j_gene: TRBJ1-1; CDR3aa: CASSQDLGGQGTEAFF; CDR3nt: TGTGCCAGCAGCCAAGATCTAGGGGGACAAGGCACTGAAGCTTTCTTT
abundance: NA; v_gene: TRBV2; d_gene: NA; j_gene: TRBJ1-2; CDR3aa: CASSEVGDSGYTF; CDR3nt: TGTGCCAGCAGTGAAGTGGGGGACTCTGGCTACACCTTC
abundance: many; v_gene: TRBV4-1; d_gene: NA; j_gene: TRBJ1-2; CDR3aa: CASSQEIVRARDGYTF; CDR3nt: TGCGCCAGCAGCCAAGAAATTGTCCGGGCGAGGGATGGCTACACCTTC
abundance: many; v_gene: TRBV7-9; d_gene: NA; j_gene: TRBJ2-7; CDR3aa: CASSLEGAGTGQYF; CDR3nt: TGTGCCAGCAGCTTAGAAGGTGCGGGTACGGGGCAGTACTTC
abundance: many; v_gene: TRBV5-4; d_gene: NA; j_gene: TRBJ1-2; CDR3aa: CASSLDLGGGYGYTF; CDR3nt: TGTGCCAGCAGCTTGGATTTAGGGGGAGGCTATGGCTACACCTTC
abundance: NA; v_gene: TRBV4-3; d_gene: NA; j_gene: TRBJ2-4; CDR3aa: CASSQDSVAKNIQYF; CDR3nt: TGCGCCAGCAGCCAAGATTCTGTAGCCAAAAACATTCAGTACTTC
abundance: many; v_gene: TRBV15; d_gene: NA; j_gene: TRBJ1-2; CDR3aa: CATSRSPGSGGYTF; CDR3nt: TGTGCCACCAGCAGGTCCCCGGGGAGTGGCGGCTACACCTTC
abundance: many; v_gene: TRBV4-3; d_gene: NA; j_gene: TRBJ1-1; CDR3aa: CASSLLPLNTEAFF; CDR3nt: TGCGCCAGCAGCCTTCTCCCCTTGAACACTGAAGCTTTCTTT
abundance: few; v_gene: TRBV2; d_gene: TRBD1; j_gene: TRBJ2-6; CDR3aa: CASQATGAGANVLTF; CDR3nt: TGTGCCAGCCAAGCCACAGGGGCTGGGGCCAACGTCCTGACTTTC
abundance: few; v_gene: TRBV10-3; d_gene: NA; j_gene: TRBJ2-7; CDR3aa: CAISQQGSDEQYF; CDR3nt: TGTGCCATCAGTCAACAGGGAAGCGACGAGCAGTACTTC
abundance: many; v_gene: TRBV29-1; d_gene: NA; j_gene: TRBJ1-1; CDR3aa: CSVVRGAWSEAFF; CDR3nt: TGCAGCGTTGTCCGGGGGGCTTGGTCTGAAGCTTTCTTT
abundance: medium-sized; v_gene: TRBV20-1; d_gene: NA; j_gene: TRBJ2-2; CDR3aa: CSARDRRDTGELFF; CDR3nt: TGCAGTGCTAGAGACCGGAGGGACACCGGGGAGCTGTTTTTT
abundance: many; v_gene: TRBV5-1; d_gene: NA; j_gene: TRBJ1-5; CDR3aa: CASSLLGDNQPQHF; CDR3nt: TGCGCCAGCAGCTTATTAGGGGACAATCAGCCCCAGCATTTT
abundance: medium-sized; v_gene: TRBV20-1; d_gene: TRBD1; j_gene: TRBJ1-5; CDR3aa: CSAVRDSMDNQPQHF; CDR3nt: TGCAGTGCTGTCCGGGACAGTATGGACAATCAGCCCCAGCATTTT
abundance: NA; v_gene: TRBV6-1; d_gene: TRBD2; j_gene: TRBJ2-7; CDR3aa: CASKIVGGDEQYF; CDR3nt: TGTGCCAGCAAGATAGTGGGAGGGGACGAGCAGTACTTC
abundance: many; v_gene: TRBV7-2; d_gene: NA; j_gene: TRBJ2-2; CDR3aa: CASSLDGRNTGELFF; CDR3nt: TGTGCCAGCAGCTTAGACGGAAGAAACACCGGGGAGCTGTTTTTT
abundance: NA; v_gene: TRBV29-1; d_gene: NA; j_gene: TRBJ1-4; CDR3aa: CSVQQETEKLFF; CDR3nt: TGCAGCGTTCAACAGGAGACGGAAAAACTGTTTTTT
abundance: NA; v_gene: TRBV4-3; d_gene: TRBD1; j_gene: TRBJ2-1; CDR3aa: CASSQRDRGNNEQFF; CDR3nt: TGCGCCAGCAGCCAACGAGACAGGGGGAACAATGAGCAGTTCTTC
abundance: NA; v_gene: TRBV7-2; d_gene: NA; j_gene: TRBJ2-5; CDR3aa: CASSLARWEETQYF; CDR3nt: TGTGCCAGCAGCTTAGCCAGGTGGGAGGAGACCCAGTACTTC
abundance: few; v_gene: TRBV28; d_gene: TRBD1; j_gene: TRBJ1-2; CDR3aa: CASSPGQGGGYTF; CDR3nt: TGTGCCAGCAGCCCCGGACAGGGGGGTGGCTACACCTTC
abundance: many; v_gene: TRBV7-8; d_gene: NA; j_gene: TRBJ2-2; CDR3aa: CASSLASTGELFF; CDR3nt: TGTGCCAGCAGCTTAGCTAGCACCGGGGAGCTGTTTTTT
abundance: few; v_gene: TRBV5-1; d_gene: NA; j_gene: TRBJ2-7; CDR3aa: CASSLIVTGAYEQYF; CDR3nt: TGCGCCAGCAGCTTGATCGTGACTGGGGCCTACGAGCAGTACTTC
abundance: few; v_gene: TRBV7-2; d_gene: NA; j_gene: TRBJ2-5; CDR3aa: CASRPWEGGAQYF; CDR3nt: TGTGCCAGCAGACCCTGGGAGGGGGGGGCCCAGTACTTC
abundance: few; v_gene: TRBV13; d_gene: NA; j_gene: TRBJ2-7; CDR3aa: CASSIDRTYEQYF; CDR3nt: TGTGCCAGCAGCATAGACAGAACCTACGAGCAGTACTTC
abundance: NA; v_gene: TRBV5-4; d_gene: NA; j_gene: TRBJ1-6; CDR3aa: CASSLVQGWGAYNSPLHF; CDR3nt: TGTGCCAGCAGCTTGGTGCAGGGGTGGGGCGCCTATAATTCACCCCTCCACTTT
abundance: many; v_gene: TRBV7-6; d_gene: TRBD1; j_gene: TRBJ1-2; CDR3aa: CASSLRTGPRFPYGYTF; CDR3nt: TGTGCCAGCAGCTTACGGACAGGCCCTCGGTTCCCCTATGGCTACACCTTC
abundance: few; v_gene: TRBV6-2/TRBV6-3; d_gene: NA; j_gene: TRBJ2-1; CDR3aa: CASHRGTNEQFF; CDR3nt: TGTGCCAGCCATCGCGGAACCAATGAGCAGTTCTTC
abundance: NA; v_gene: TRBV5-6; d_gene: TRBD2; j_gene: TRBJ2-5; CDR3aa: CASSLNPSGVETQYF; CDR3nt: TGTGCCAGCAGCTTGAACCCCAGCGGGGTGGAGACCCAGTACTTC
abundance: many; v_gene: TRBV6-2/TRBV6-3; d_gene: TRBD1; j_gene: TRBJ2-7; CDR3aa: CASQNRDRSYEQYF; CDR3nt: TGTGCCAGCCAAAACCGGGACAGGTCCTACGAGCAGTACTTC
abundance: NA; v_gene: TRBV14; d_gene: NA; j_gene: TRBJ2-7; CDR3aa: CASSHRYLYEQYF; CDR3nt: TGTGCCAGCAGCCATCGCTATCTCTACGAGCAGTACTTC
abundance: many; v_gene: TRBV20-1; d_gene: NA; j_gene: TRBJ1-1; CDR3aa: CSARASNGDTEAFF; CDR3nt: TGCAGTGCTAGAGCTAGCAACGGGGACACTGAAGCTTTCTTT
abundance: many; v_gene: TRBV5-1; d_gene: TRBD2; j_gene: TRBJ2-1; CDR3aa: CASSPRTSSNSYNEQFF; CDR3nt: TGCGCCAGCAGCCCCCGGACTAGCTCTAACTCCTACAATGAGCAGTTCTTC
abundance: many; v_gene: TRBV20-1; d_gene: NA; j_gene: TRBJ1-6; CDR3aa: CSARDLGTNSPLHF; CDR3nt: TGCAGTGCTAGAGATTTAGGGACTAATTCACCCCTCCACTTT
abundance: many; v_gene: TRBV6-2/TRBV6-3; d_gene: TRBD1; j_gene: TRBJ1-5; CDR3aa: CASTLQGVLGPQHF; CDR3nt: TGTGCCAGCACTCTACAGGGGGTCTTGGGTCCCCAGCATTTT
abundance: many; v_gene: TRBV7-9; d_gene: NA; j_gene: TRBJ2-6; CDR3aa: CASSLGASGANVLTF; CDR3nt: TGTGCCAGCAGCTTGGGGGCGTCCGGGGCCAACGTCCTGACTTTC
abundance: many; v_gene: TRBV29-1; d_gene: NA; j_gene: TRBJ1-1; CDR3aa: CSAQGGWREAFF; CDR3nt: TGCAGCGCCCAAGGAGGGTGGAGGGAAGCTTTCTTT
abundance: many; v_gene: TRBV12-3/TRBV12-4; d_gene: NA; j_gene: TRBJ2-1; CDR3aa: CASSFGGLSEQFF; CDR3nt: TGTGCCAGCAGTTTTGGAGGGTTAAGTGAGCAGTTCTTC
abundance: NA; v_gene: TRBV7-9; d_gene: TRBD1; j_gene: TRBJ1-6; CDR3aa: CASSSPPGQGFHNSPLHF; CDR3nt: TGTGCCAGCAGCTCGCCGCCGGGACAGGGGTTTCATAATTCACCCCTCCACTTT
abundance: few; v_gene: TRBV20-1; d_gene: TRBD1; j_gene: TRBJ1-1; CDR3aa: CSARRTGFNTEAFF; CDR3nt: TGCAGTGCTAGAAGGACAGGGTTTAACACTGAAGCTTTCTTT